These 22 T cell receptor beta chains were sequenced from one sample in a study of cytomegalovirus exposure and HLA in healthy donors. Primers: 60 Vbeta forward and 13 Jbeta reverse. Measured with immunoSEQ multiplex PCR; TCRdb has only the in-frame clones, and not every one. The sample has fewer than 150,000 clones, 70% to 80% seen once. The source material was PBMCs. These receptors all stem from a woman between 40 and 50 years old in good health and CMV-seropositive.

In its sample, this clone was seen once. The chain employs TRBV6-1 and TRBJ2-5, with D possibly TRBD1 on 7 matching bases. Matching the DNA end better, TRBJ2-7 makes the J call doubtful. The CDR3 has 15 residues. The V gene's germline CDR1 is MNHNS and CDR2 SASEGT. The CDR3 protein is CASTTEGATVYEQYF. The CDR3, as DNA: TGTGCCAGCACGACGGAGGGGGCGACAGTTTACGAGCAGTACTTC.

Here the CDR3 DNA reads TGTGCCAGCAGCGACAGACAGGGTCTCCGCACAGATACGCAGTATTTT. Its translation: CASSDRQGLRTDTQYF. V usage is TRBV5-4 and J usage is TRBJ2-3, with 7 bases fitting TRBD1. CDR1 and CDR2 from the germline V gene are SGHNT and YYREEE (reference sequence). J lost 1 base, V lost 4 bases, and 9 bases had no gene match. The CDR3 runs to 16 residues.

This clone was counted a few times. The J gene is TRBJ1-1, the V gene TRBV6-1; tentative D call: TRBD1 (5 bases). Trimming took off 1 base at V and 4 bases at J, with 7 bases between the two ends. The CDR3 spans 13 residues. From germline, CDR1 is MNHNS and CDR2 SASEGT. The CDR3 nucleotides read TGTGCCAGCAGTGAAGTGGGGGGCACTGAAGCTTTCTTT. Translation: CASSEVGGTEAFF.

The rearrangement links TRBV6-5 to TRBJ1-1, with 10 nucleotides matching TRBD1. Trimming cost V 7 bases and J 0 bases; bases outside gene matches: 5. The CDR3 runs to 15 residues. Germline V gives CDR1 MNHEY, CDR2 SVGAGI. Written as DNA, the CDR3 is TGTGCCAGCACTGGGACAGGGGCCTTGAACACTGAAGCTTTCTTT. It is translated as CASTGTGALNTEAFF.

This clone was picked up one time. This chain joins TRBV27 and TRBJ2-1, with 11 bases matching TRBD2. CDR1 is MNHEY and CDR2 is SMNVEV in the germline V gene (reference sequence). The CDR3 is 15 residues long. V shed 4 bases and J 13 bases; nucleotides not matched to a gene: 12. The CDR3 here is CASSSPGTSGDYQFF. CDR3 nucleotide sequence: TGTGCCAGCAGTTCCCCCGGGACTAGCGGTGATTACCAGTTCTTC.

The chain is built from TRBV6-6 and TRBJ1-2; D gene uncertain. The germline V gene has CDR1 MNHNY and CDR2 SVGAGI (reference sequence). This CDR3 has 13 amino acids. The ends were cut back, 7 bases at V and 4 bases at J, with 13 bases in the middle. DNA of the CDR3: TGTGCCAGCACTTCCACACGGAGCTATGGCTACACCTTC. Protein product: CASTSTRSYGYTF.

This chain uses TRBV2 with TRBJ2-7; D is undetermined. This CDR3 comprises 14 residues. Germline assignment: CDR1 SNHLY and CDR2 FYNNEI. Trimming stripped 6 bases from V and 0 bases from J, with 12 bases between. The CDR3 here is CASRTDSSSYEQYF. The CDR3 DNA reads TGTGCCAGCAGGACCGATTCTAGCTCCTACGAGCAGTACTTC.

The chain uses TRBV5-1 and TRBJ2-5; possibly TRBD2 for D (6 bases). The germline gives CDR1 SGHRS, CDR2 YFSETQ. This CDR3 is built from 16 residues. Trimming removed 0 bases from V and 5 bases from J, with 17 bases in between. The CDR3 DNA reads TGCGCCAGCAGCTTGGATTCGGGGGAGTATGGGGAGACCCAGTACTTC. It specifies CASSLDSGEYGETQYF. The entire variable domain, with the rest obtained from reference TRBV5-1 and TRBJ2-5, is as follows: KAGVTQTPRYLIKTRGQQVTLSCSPISGHRSVSWYQQTPGQGLQFLFEYFSETQRNKGNFPGRFSGRQFSNSRSEMNVSTLELGDSALYLCASSLDSGEYGETQYFGPGTRLLVL.

J is TRBJ1-1 and V is TRBV30; D remains unclear. The CDR3 sequence is 12 residues long. CDR1 GTSNPN and CDR2 SVGIG come from the germline V gene (reference sequence). V lost 0 bases, J lost 6 bases, and 8 bases lay in between. CDR3 amino acids: CAWSVARAEAFF. The CDR3 region has the DNA TGTGCCTGGAGTGTAGCGAGGGCTGAAGCTTTCTTT.

The V and J genes are TRBV4-1 and TRBJ2-2, with D tentatively TRBD2 (5 bases). Germline V gene sequence: CDR1 MGHRA, CDR2 YSYEKL. The CDR3 has 15 residues. Trimming left V 1 base short and J 11 bases short, with 17 bases between. CDR3 in amino acids: CASSQGLQRLNELFF. DNA for the CDR3: TGCGCCAGCAGCCAAGGACTCCAGCGGTTGAATGAGCTGTTTTTT.

V is TRBV19 and J is TRBJ1-1; possibly TRBD1 for D (6 bases). Germline loops: CDR1 LNHDA, CDR2 SQIVND (reference sequence). Between the trimmed V and J ends, which lost 9 bases and 1 base, there was a span of 15 bases. The CDR3 is 14 residues long. DNA of the CDR3: TGTGCCAGCAACTTACCGGGACAGAACACTGAAGCTTTCTTT. Protein sequence: CASNLPGQNTEAFF.

The CDR3 DNA sequence: TGTGCCAGCAAGTGGGAGGAAAAACTGTTTTTT. Protein: CASKWEEKLFF. The chain couples TRBV2 to TRBJ1-4, with D uncertain. Trimming removed 7 bases at V and 8 bases at J, with 8 bases between. The CDR3 consists of 11 residues. CDR1 is SNHLY, CDR2 FYNNEI, per germline.

This chain uses TRBV5-1 with TRBJ2-2; weak D call: TRBD1 (6 bases). This CDR3 is built from 14 residues. Per germline, CDR1 SGHRS and CDR2 YFSETQ. The V end was cut by 4 bases, the J end by 9 bases, with 16 bases between. CDR3 DNA sequence: TGCGCCAGCAGCATAGACCCTCAGGGGAGGGAGCTGTTTTTT. Protein: CASSIDPQGRELFF.

This sequence joins TRBV15 and TRBJ2-7, with 8 bases aligning to TRBD1. Per the germline V gene, CDR1 is LNHNV and CDR2 is YYDKDF (reference sequence). Unmatched junction bases numbered 11, after V lost 1 base and J lost 3 bases. The CDR3 spans 17 residues. CDR3 protein: CATSRGGTGGYVYEQYF. The CDR3 bases are TGTGCCACCAGCAGAGGAGGAACAGGGGGGTATGTCTACGAGCAGTACTTC.

This chain links TRBV10-3 with TRBJ1-2; D not resolved. CDR3 size: 13 residues. Trimming shortened V by 4 bases and J by 4 bases, and 10 bases separated the two germline ends. The germline CDR1 and CDR2 sequences are ENHRY and SYGVKD. As DNA, the CDR3 is TGTGCCATCAGTGCGGAGGGCTCCTATGGCTACACCTTC. Amino acids: CAISAEGSYGYTF.

As concerns this clone: The DNA is omitted, as the CDR3 cannot be located on it reliably, and the CDR3 follows TCRdb's listing. The rearrangement joins TRBV7-6 to TRBJ1-1; TRBD1 is the table's D call, not checked against the DNA. Germline V CDR1 and CDR2: SGHVS, FNYEAQ. The CDR3 spans 17 residues, counting both ends. This chain's CDR3 is CASSARFGAGAIPEPFF.

The J gene is TRBJ2-7, the V gene TRBV9, with 14 bases fitting TRBD2. The V gene end was trimmed by 0 bases and the J gene end by 0 bases; junction bases not matched to a gene: 5. The CDR3 is made up of 18 amino acids. Germline V gene lookup returns CDR1 SGDLS and CDR2 YYNGEE. CDR3: CASSVGLAGGPISYEQYF. CDR3 sequence (DNA): TGTGCCAGCAGCGTAGGACTAGCGGGAGGGCCCATCTCCTACGAGCAGTACTTC.

The chain links TRBV7-9 to TRBJ1-6; TRBD1 matches at 8 bases. Trimming at V came to 2 bases and at J to 9 bases, leaving 3 bases not matched to a gene. Germline V lookup: CDR1 SEHNR, CDR2 FQNEAQ (reference sequence). The CDR3 sequence is 14 residues long. The CDR3 sequence: CASSLRDRLSPLHF. CDR3 in DNA: TGTGCCAGCAGCTTAAGGGACAGGCTTTCACCCCTCCACTTT.

The rearrangement joins TRBV11-2 to TRBJ2-3; 10 bases line up with TRBD2. Per the germline V gene, CDR1 is SGHAT and CDR2 is FQNNGV. V lost 5 bases, J lost 4 bases, and 9 bases stayed unmatched. The CDR3 is 16 residues long. The CDR3 DNA reads TGTGCCAGCAGCCCCCTCGGACTAGCGGCTGCAGATACGCAGTATTTT. Translation: CASSPLGLAAADTQYF. The entire variable domain, with the rest obtained from reference TRBV11-2 and TRBJ2-3, is as follows: EAGVAQSPRYKIIEKRQSVAFWCNPISGHATLYWYQQILGQGPKLLIQFQNNGVVDDSQLPKDRFSAERLKGVDSTLKIQPAKLEDSAVYLCASSPLGLAAADTQYFGPGTRLTVL.

V is TRBV6-6 and J is TRBJ1-5; D possibly corresponds to TRBD1 (6 bases). From germline, CDR1 is MNHNY and CDR2 SVGAGI (reference sequence). The CDR3 totals 13 residues. V lost 5 bases, J lost 4 bases, and 9 bases lay in between. The CDR3 here is CASSTGSNQPQHF. Here the CDR3 DNA reads TGTGCCAGCAGTACAGGGTCGAATCAGCCCCAGCATTTT.

As DNA, the CDR3 is TGTGCCAGCAGTCATACCCCCGGGAATGAGCAGTTCTTC. It codes for CASSHTPGNEQFF. The rearrangement uses TRBV6-6 and TRBJ2-1; D ambiguous. The CDR3 sequence is 13 residues long. Trimming cost V 5 bases and J 7 bases, with 12 bases left between them. Germline CDR1 is MNHNY and CDR2 is SVGAGI (reference sequence).

The genes are TRBV7-3 and TRBJ2-7; weak D call: TRBD1 (6 bases). Germline V gene sequence: CDR1 SGHTA, CDR2 FQGTGA. This CDR3 contains 13 residues. V gave up 0 bases and J gave up 9 bases, with 12 bases separating them. In nucleotides, the CDR3 is TGTGCCAGCAGCTTAACTGGTGGGGGCGGGCAGTACTTC. It specifies CASSLTGGGGQYF.